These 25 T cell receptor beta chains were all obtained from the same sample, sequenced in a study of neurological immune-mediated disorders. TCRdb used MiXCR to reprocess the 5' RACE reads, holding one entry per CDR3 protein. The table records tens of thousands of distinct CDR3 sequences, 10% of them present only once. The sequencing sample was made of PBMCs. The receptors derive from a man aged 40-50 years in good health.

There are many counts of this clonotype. The CDR3 region is CASSPGRQDQPQHF. CDR3 DNA sequence: TGTGCCAGCAGTCCTGGACGTCAGGATCAGCCCCAGCATTTT. This chain joins TRBV28 and TRBJ1-5; D is unresolved. V was trimmed by 5 bases and J by 5 bases, leaving 13 bases between them. The CDR3 spans 14 residues. The germline gives CDR1 MDHEN, CDR2 SYDVKM.

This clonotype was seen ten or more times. The CDR3, as DNA: TGCGCCAGCAGCTTGGATGGTGGCTCACCCCTCCACTTT. It is translated as CASSLDGGSPLHF. This chain links TRBV5-1 with TRBJ1-6; D is uncertain. CDR3 length equals 13 residues. V shed 0 bases and J shed 10 bases, with 8 bases lying between them. Germline values: CDR1 SGHRS, CDR2 YFSETQ.

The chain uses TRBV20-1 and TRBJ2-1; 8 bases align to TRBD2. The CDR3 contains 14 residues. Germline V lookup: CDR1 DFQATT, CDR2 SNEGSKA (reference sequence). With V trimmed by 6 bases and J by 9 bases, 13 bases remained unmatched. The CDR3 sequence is CSAVESGSRSEQFF. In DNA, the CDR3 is TGCAGTGCGGTGGAGAGCGGGAGTAGGAGTGAGCAGTTCTTC.

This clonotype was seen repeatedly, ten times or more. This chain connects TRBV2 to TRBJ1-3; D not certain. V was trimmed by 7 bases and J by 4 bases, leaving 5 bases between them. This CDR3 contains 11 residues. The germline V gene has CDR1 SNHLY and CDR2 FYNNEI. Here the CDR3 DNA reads TGTGCCAGCACCCAGGGAAACACCATATATTTT. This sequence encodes CASTQGNTIYF.

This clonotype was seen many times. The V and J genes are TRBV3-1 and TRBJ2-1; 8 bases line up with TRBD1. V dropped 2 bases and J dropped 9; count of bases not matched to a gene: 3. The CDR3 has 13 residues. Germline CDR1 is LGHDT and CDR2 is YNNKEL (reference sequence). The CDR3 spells CASSQQGAGEQFF. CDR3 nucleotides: TGTGCCAGCAGCCAACAGGGGGCCGGTGAGCAGTTCTTC.

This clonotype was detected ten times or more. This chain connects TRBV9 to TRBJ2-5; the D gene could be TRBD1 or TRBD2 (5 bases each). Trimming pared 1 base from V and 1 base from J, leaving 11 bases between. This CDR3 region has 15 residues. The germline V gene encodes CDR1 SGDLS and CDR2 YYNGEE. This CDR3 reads CASSVSLGTQETQYF. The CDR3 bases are TGTGCCAGCAGCGTAAGTCTTGGGACCCAAGAGACCCAGTACTTC.

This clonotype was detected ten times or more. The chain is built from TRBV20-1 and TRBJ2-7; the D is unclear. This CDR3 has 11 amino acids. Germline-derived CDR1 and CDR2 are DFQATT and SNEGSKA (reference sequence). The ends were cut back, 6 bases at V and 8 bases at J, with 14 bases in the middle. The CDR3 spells CSAEDGTQQYF. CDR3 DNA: TGCAGTGCGGAAGACGGAACCCAGCAGTACTTC.

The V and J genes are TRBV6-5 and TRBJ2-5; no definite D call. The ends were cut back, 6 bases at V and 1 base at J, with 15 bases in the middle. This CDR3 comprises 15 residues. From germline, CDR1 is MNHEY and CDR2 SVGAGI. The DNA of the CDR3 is TGTGCCAGCAGCCTACCCGCGGAATTCCAAGAGACCCAGTACTTC. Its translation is CASSLPAEFQETQYF.

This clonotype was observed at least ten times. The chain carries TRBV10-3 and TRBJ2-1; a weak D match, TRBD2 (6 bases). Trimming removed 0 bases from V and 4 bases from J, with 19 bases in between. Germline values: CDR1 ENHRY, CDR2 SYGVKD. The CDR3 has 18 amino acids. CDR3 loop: CAISESSPQEGPYNEQFF. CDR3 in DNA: TGTGCCATCAGTGAGTCGAGCCCCCAGGAGGGACCTTACAATGAGCAGTTCTTC.

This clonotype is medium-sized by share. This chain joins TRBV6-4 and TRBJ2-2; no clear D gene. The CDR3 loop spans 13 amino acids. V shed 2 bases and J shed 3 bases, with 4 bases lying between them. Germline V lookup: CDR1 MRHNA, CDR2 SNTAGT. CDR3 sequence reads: CASSDRDTGELFF. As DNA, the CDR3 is TGTGCCAGCAGTGACAGGGACACCGGGGAGCTGTTTTTT.

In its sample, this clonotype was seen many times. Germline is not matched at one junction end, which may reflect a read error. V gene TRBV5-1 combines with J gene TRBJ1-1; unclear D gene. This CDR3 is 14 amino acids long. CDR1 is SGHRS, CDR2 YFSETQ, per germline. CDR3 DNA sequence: TGCGCCACCAGCGCGGAAGGGATGAACACTGAAGCTTTCTTT. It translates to CATSAEGMNTEAFF. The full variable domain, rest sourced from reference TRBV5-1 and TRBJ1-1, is KAGVTQTPRYLIKTRGQQVTLSCSPISGHRSVSWYQQTPGQGLQFLFEYFSETQRNKGNFPGRFSGRQFSNSRSEMNVSTLELGDSALYLCATSAEGMNTEAFFGQGTRLTVV.

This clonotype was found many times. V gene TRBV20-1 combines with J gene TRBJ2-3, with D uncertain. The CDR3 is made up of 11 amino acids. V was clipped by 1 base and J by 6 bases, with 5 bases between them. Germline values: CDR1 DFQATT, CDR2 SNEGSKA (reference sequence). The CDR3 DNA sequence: TGCAGTGCTAGAGTAGGGGATACGCAGTATTTT. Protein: CSARVGDTQYF.

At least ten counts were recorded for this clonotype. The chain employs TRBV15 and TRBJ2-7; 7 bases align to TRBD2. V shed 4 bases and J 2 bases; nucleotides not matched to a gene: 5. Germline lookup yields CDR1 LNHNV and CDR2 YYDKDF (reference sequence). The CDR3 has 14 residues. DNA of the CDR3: TGTGCCACCAGCACTTCGGGAGGCGCCTACGAGCAGTACTTC. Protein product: CATSTSGGAYEQYF. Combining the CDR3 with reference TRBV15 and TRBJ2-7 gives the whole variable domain DAMVIQNPRYQVTQFGKPVTLSCSQTLNHNVMYWYQQKSSQAPKLLFHYYDKDFNNEADTPDNFQSRRPNTSFCFLDIRSPGLGDTAMYLCATSTSGGAYEQYFGPGTRLTVT.

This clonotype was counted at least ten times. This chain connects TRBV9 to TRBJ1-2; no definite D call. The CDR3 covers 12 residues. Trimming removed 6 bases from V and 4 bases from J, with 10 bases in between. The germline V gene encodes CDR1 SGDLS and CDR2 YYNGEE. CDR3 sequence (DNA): TGTGCCAGCACCGCAAGTCTCTATGGCTACACCTTC. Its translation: CASTASLYGYTF.

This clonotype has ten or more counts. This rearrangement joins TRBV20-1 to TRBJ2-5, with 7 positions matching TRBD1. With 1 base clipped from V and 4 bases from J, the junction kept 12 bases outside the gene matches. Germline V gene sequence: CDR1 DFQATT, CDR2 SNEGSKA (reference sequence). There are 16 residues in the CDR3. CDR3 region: CSARVLDRTGVETQYF. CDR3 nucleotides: TGCAGTGCTAGAGTTCTGGACAGAACAGGGGTAGAGACCCAGTACTTC.

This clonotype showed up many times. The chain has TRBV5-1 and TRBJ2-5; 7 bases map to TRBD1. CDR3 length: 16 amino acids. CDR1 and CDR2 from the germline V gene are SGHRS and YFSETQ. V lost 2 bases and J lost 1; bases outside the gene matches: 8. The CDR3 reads CASSFLSGQIQETQYF. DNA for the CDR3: TGCGCCAGCAGCTTTCTATCGGGACAGATCCAAGAGACCCAGTACTTC.

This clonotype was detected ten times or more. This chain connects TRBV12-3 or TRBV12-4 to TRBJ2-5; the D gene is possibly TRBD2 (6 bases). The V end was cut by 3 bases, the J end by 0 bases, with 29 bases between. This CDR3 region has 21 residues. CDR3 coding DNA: TGTGCCAGCAGTTTTCGGATGAACCCAACATTAGCGGTCCAGTACCAAGAGACCCAGTACTTC. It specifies CASSFRMNPTLAVQYQETQYF.

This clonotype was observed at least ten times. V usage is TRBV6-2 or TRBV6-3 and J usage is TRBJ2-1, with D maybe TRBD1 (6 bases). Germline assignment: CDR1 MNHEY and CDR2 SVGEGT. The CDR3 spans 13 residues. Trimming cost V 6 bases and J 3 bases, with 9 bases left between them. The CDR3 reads CASRQGYYNEQFF. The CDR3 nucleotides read TGTGCCAGCAGACAGGGCTACTACAATGAGCAGTTCTTC.

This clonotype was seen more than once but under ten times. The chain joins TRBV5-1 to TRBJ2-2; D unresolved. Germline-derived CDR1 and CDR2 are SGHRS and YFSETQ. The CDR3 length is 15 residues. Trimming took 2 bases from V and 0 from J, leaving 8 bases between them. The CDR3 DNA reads TGCGCCAGCAGCTTTGACGACCCGAACACCGGGGAGCTGTTTTTT. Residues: CASSFDDPNTGELFF.

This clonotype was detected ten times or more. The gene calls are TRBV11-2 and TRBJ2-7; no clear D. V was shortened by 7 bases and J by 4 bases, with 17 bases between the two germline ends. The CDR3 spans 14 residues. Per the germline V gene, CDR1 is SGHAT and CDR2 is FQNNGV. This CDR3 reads CASTPNGPIYEQYF. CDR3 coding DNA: TGTGCCAGCACCCCTAATGGGCCGATATACGAGCAGTACTTC.

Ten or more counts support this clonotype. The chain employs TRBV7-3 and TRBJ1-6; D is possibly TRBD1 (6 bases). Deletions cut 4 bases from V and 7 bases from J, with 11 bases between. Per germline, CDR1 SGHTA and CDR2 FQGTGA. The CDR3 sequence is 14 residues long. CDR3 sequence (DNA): TGTGCCAGCAGCTATGACAGGAGCAATTCACCCCTCCACTTT. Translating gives CASSYDRSNSPLHF.

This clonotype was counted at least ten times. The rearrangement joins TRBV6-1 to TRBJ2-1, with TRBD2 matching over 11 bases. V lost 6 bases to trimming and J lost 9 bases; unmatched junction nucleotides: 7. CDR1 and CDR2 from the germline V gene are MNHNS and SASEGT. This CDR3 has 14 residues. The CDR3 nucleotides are TGTGCCAGCAGCGTAGCGGGGGGGCCGTTTGAGCAGTTCTTC. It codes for CASSVAGGPFEQFF.

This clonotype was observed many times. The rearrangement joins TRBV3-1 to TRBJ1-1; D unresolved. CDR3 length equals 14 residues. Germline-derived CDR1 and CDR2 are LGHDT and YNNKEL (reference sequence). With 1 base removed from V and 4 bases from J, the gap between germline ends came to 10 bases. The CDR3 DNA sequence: TGTGCCAGCAGCCAAGGTGGGCTTTTCACTGAAGCTTTCTTT. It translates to CASSQGGLFTEAFF.

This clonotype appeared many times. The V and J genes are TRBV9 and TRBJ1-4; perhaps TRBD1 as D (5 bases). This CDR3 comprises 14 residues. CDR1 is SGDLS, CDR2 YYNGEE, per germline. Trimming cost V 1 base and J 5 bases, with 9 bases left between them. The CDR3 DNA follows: TGTGCCAGCAGCGTATTTGCAGGGAATGAAAAACTGTTTTTT. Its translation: CASSVFAGNEKLFF.

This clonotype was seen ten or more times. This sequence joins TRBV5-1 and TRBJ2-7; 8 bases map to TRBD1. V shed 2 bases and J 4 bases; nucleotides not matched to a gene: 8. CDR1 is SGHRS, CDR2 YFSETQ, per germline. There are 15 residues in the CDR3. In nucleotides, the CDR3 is TGCGCCAGCAGCTTAAACGGACAGGGAGTTTACGAGCAGTACTTC. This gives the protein CASSLNGQGVYEQYF.